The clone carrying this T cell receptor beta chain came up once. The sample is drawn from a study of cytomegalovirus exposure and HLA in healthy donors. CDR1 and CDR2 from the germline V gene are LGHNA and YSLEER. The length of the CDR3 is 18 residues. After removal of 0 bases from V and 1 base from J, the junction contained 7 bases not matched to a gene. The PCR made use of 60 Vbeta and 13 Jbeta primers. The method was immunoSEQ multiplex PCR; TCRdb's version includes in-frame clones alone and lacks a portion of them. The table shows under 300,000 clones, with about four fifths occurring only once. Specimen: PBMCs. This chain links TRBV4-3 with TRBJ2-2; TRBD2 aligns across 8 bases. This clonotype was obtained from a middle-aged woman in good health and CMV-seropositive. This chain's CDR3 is CASSQEQIAGGNTGELFF. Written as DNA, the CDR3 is TGCGCCAGCAGCCAAGAACAAATTGCGGGAGGGAACACCGGGGAGCTGTTTTTT.